This entry lists 12 T cell receptor beta chains sequenced from one sample in a study of PD-L1 blockade in urothelial cancer. The data were produced by immunoSEQ multiplex PCR, yet TCRdb's version contains in-frame clones alone and is incomplete. Of tens of thousands of clones in the sample, almost 85% are singletons; the top ten hold around 3.1%. Sequences were derived from PBMCs, sampled around atezolizumab (anti-PD-L1) treatment. The receptors originated from a man in his 70s with urothelial cancer.

The chain has TRBV27 and TRBJ1-6; weak D call: TRBD1 (5 bases). The CDR3 has 15 amino acids. CDR1 and CDR2 (germline): MNHEY, SMNVEV (reference sequence). Trimming shortened V by 5 bases and J by 7 bases, and 15 bases separated the two germline ends. CDR3 sequence reads: CASSRGGTGNSPLHF. The DNA of the CDR3 is TGTGCCAGCAGTCGCGGGGGGACCGGGAATTCACCCCTCCACTTT.

V gene TRBV4-3 combines with J gene TRBJ1-6; maybe TRBD1 (5 bases). The V gene's germline CDR1 is LGHNA and CDR2 YSLEER. The CDR3 consists of 16 residues. V was shortened by 0 bases and J by 7 bases, with 13 bases between the two germline ends. CDR3 sequence reads: CASSQDPVGANSPLHF. The DNA for the CDR3 is TGCGCCAGCAGCCAAGATCCGGTAGGGGCCAATTCACCCCTCCACTTT.

The chain carries TRBV28 and TRBJ2-2; D is undetermined. This CDR3 has 12 amino acids. V was clipped by 7 bases and J by 2 bases, with 5 bases between them. The V gene's germline CDR1 is MDHEN and CDR2 SYDVKM. The CDR3, as DNA: TGTGCCAGCACCCTCAACACCGGGGAGCTGTTTTTT. It yields the protein CASTLNTGELFF.

The genes are TRBV7-9 and TRBJ2-3; 8 nucleotides align to TRBD2. Trimming took 3 bases from V and 3 from J; bases not matched to a gene: 5. The CDR3 length is 15 residues. Germline V gives CDR1 SEHNR, CDR2 FQNEAQ (reference sequence). The CDR3 spells CASSFPASGTDTQYF. The CDR3 DNA sequence: TGTGCCAGCAGCTTTCCCGCTAGCGGGACAGATACGCAGTATTTT.

This rearrangement joins TRBV29-1 to TRBJ2-3; a weak D match, TRBD2 (6 bases). Trimming stripped 5 bases from V and 0 bases from J, with 9 bases between. In germline, CDR1 is SQVTM, CDR2 ANQGSEA. CDR3 length equals 13 residues. The DNA of the CDR3 is TGCAGCGTTTTGGGGGGTAGCACAGATACGCAGTATTTT. Translating it yields CSVLGGSTDTQYF.

The chain uses TRBV5-1 and TRBJ2-2; TRBD1 is a possible D gene (6 bases). This CDR3 comprises 15 residues. Germline loops: CDR1 SGHRS, CDR2 YFSETQ. Trimming stripped 4 bases from V and 7 bases from J, with 17 bases between. Here the CDR3 reads CASSTRAGVFGELFF. The CDR3 bases are TGCGCCAGCAGCACGCGAGCAGGGGTTTTCGGGGAGCTGTTTTTT. The whole variable domain, remainder taken from reference TRBV5-1 and TRBJ2-2, is KAGVTQTPRYLIKTRGQQVTLSCSPISGHRSVSWYQQTPGQGLQFLFEYFSETQRNKGNFPGRFSGRQFSNSRSEMNVSTLELGDSALYLCASSTRAGVFGELFFGEGSRLTVL.

The rearrangement links TRBV6-5 to TRBJ2-7; no clear D gene. The V gene's germline CDR1 is MNHEY and CDR2 SVGAGI. The CDR3 covers 12 residues. With 11 bases removed from V and 6 bases from J, the gap between germline ends came to 17 bases. This CDR3 reads CALSLVTLEQYF. The CDR3 nucleotides read TGTGCCCTTAGCCTGGTTACTCTCGAGCAGTACTTC.

The CDR3 protein is CASSLAGGPSQPQHF. CDR3 nucleotide sequence: TGTGCCAGCAGCTTGGCAGGGGGACCCAGTCAGCCCCAGCATTTT. This chain connects TRBV7-8 to TRBJ1-5; TRBD1 matches at 7 bases. CDR3 length: 15 amino acids. Germline lookup yields CDR1 SGHVS and CDR2 FQNEAQ. Trimming took 3 bases from V and 6 from J; bases not matched to a gene: 8.

This clone has a single count. The chain links TRBV5-1 to TRBJ1-4; TRBD1 agrees at 7 bases. This CDR3 is 14 amino acids long. The trim removed 0 bases at V and 7 bases at J, leaving 3 bases unmatched. Germline CDR1 SGHRS, CDR2 YFSETQ. As DNA, the CDR3 is TGCGCCAGCAGCTTGGAGGGGGCACGTGAAAAACTGTTTTTT. It codes for CASSLEGAREKLFF.

The chain is built from TRBV5-5 and TRBJ2-3, with D perhaps TRBD2 (5 bases). The length of the CDR3 is 15 residues. Germline CDR1 reads SGHKS; CDR2 reads YYEKEE (reference sequence). The V and J ends lost 5 bases and 1 base respectively, with 14 bases between them. The CDR3 region has the DNA TGTGCCAGCAGTTACGGACTGTTGGGCACAGATACGCAGTATTTT. It is translated as CASSYGLLGTDTQYF.

The chain employs TRBV5-6 and TRBJ1-1, with D perhaps TRBD1 (5 bases). V lost 4 bases and J 5 bases, leaving 15 bases between the germline ends. The CDR3 contains 14 residues. Per the germline V gene, CDR1 is SGHDT and CDR2 is YYEEEE. CDR3 nucleotide sequence: TGTGCCAGCAGCGGCCTAGGGGAGGAAACTGAAGCTTTCTTT. Its translation: CASSGLGEETEAFF.

The chain uses TRBV25-1 and TRBJ2-7; 7 nucleotides agree with TRBD2. CDR3 length equals 13 residues. The trim removed 6 bases at V and 7 bases at J, leaving 9 bases unmatched. CDR1 and CDR2 (germline): MGHDK, SYGVNS. The CDR3 DNA sequence: TGTGCCAGCAGAGCGGGACGCCTGGGGGAGCAGTACTTC. The encoded protein is CASRAGRLGEQYF.